This TCR beta chain was sequenced during a study of T cell changes during pregnancy in multiple sclerosis. The CDR3 spans 16 residues. Trimming removed 0 bases from V and 1 base from J; junction bases left unmatched: 0. CDR1 is WSHSY, CDR2 SAAADI, per germline. Method: immunoSEQ multiplex PCR; TCRdb's copy keeps in-frame clones and lacks some. Of approximately 100,000 clones listed, about 94% are singletons. This rearrangement joins TRBV10-2 to TRBJ2-6; 7 bases map to TRBD2. Sequenced here: peripheral blood, sampled in the third trimester of pregnancy. This receptor was obtained from a female donor with multiple sclerosis, enrolled in a pregnancy study. This chain's CDR3 is CASSESGGSGANVLTF. The CDR3 region has the DNA TGCGCCAGCAGTGAGTCCGGGGGGTCTGGGGCCAACGTCCTGACTTTC.